Shown below are 9 T cell receptor beta chains from a single sample sequenced in a study of shared clonotypes between healthy human individuals. Here immunoSEQ multiplex PCR was the method, and the copy in TCRdb shows in-frame clones only, minus some. The data contain about 2,200,000 clones, under 95% of them singletons. Terminally differentiated effector memory CD45RA+ cells were left out of the naive CD8 fraction, which was CD45RO-negative and positively selected for CCR7. Sequenced: naive CD8+ T cells from PBMCs. The receptors come from a man aged 18 to 29 in good health. Some clones in this sample may be carry-over from other donors' samples.

Details on this clone: At one end, the junction sequence differs from germline, possibly due to a read error. V usage is TRBV7-9 and J usage is TRBJ1-1; D ambiguous. The CDR3 has 13 amino acids. Germline V gene data show CDR1 as SEHNR and CDR2 as FQNEAQ (reference sequence). The chain's CDR3 is CASRLDGNTEAFF. The DNA for the CDR3 is TGTGCCAGCAGGTTAGACGGGAACACTGAAGCTTTCTTT.

The V gene is TRBV2, the J gene TRBJ2-3; 7 bases are a match to TRBD2. Germline V gives CDR1 SNHLY, CDR2 FYNNEI. Germline trimming cut 2 bases from V and 0 bases from J; bases unmatched to any gene: 14. This CDR3 spans 19 amino acids. The CDR3: CASSERPAMREFSTDTQYF. Here the CDR3 DNA reads TGTGCCAGCAGTGAACGTCCGGCCATGCGGGAGTTTAGCACAGATACGCAGTATTTT.

The chain has TRBV28 and TRBJ1-2; unclear D gene. Germline V gene sequence: CDR1 MDHEN, CDR2 SYDVKM. The CDR3 loop spans 14 amino acids. Trimming removed 5 bases from V and 5 bases from J, with 15 bases in between. CDR3 residues: CASSLTPGTYGYTF. The CDR3 DNA follows: TGTGCCAGCAGTCTCACGCCGGGAACGTATGGCTACACCTTC.

This clone was seen a handful of times. The rearrangement joins TRBV7-2 to TRBJ1-1; no clear D. The CDR3 totals 16 residues. V lost 1 base and J lost 0, with 12 bases in between. Germline V gene lookup returns CDR1 SGHTA and CDR2 FQGNSA. CDR3 sequence reads: CASSLGWENMNTEAFF. The DNA for the CDR3 is TGTGCCAGCAGCTTAGGTTGGGAAAACATGAACACTGAAGCTTTCTTT.

The chain uses TRBV27 and TRBJ1-2; 7 bases map to TRBD1. The CDR3 loop spans 17 amino acids. Trimming at V came to 1 base and at J to 8 bases, leaving 16 bases not matched to a gene. Germline CDR1 reads MNHEY; CDR2 reads SMNVEV (reference sequence). For the CDR3, the DNA is TGTGCCAGCAGTTTATTCCCGGTAAATGGGACAGAAAGGGGCTACACCTTC. Protein product: CASSLFPVNGTERGYTF.

The V and J genes are TRBV9 and TRBJ1-2; D perhaps matches TRBD1 (5 bases). Trimming removed 8 bases at V and 8 bases at J, with 13 bases between. The CDR3 is 11 residues long. Germline V gene data show CDR1 as SGDLS and CDR2 as YYNGEE. The CDR3: CASGDLGGYTF. The DNA of the CDR3 is TGTGCCAGTGGGGACCTCGGGGGCTACACCTTC.

This chain links TRBV19 with TRBJ2-7; 8 bases line up with TRBD1. The germline CDR1 and CDR2 sequences are LNHDA and SQIVND (reference sequence). This CDR3 spans 15 amino acids. Unmatched junction bases numbered 10, after V lost 6 bases and J lost 3 bases. CDR3 in DNA: TGTGCCAGTAGACGGGAGCAGGGGGCAGTCTACGAGCAGTACTTC. As protein: CASRREQGAVYEQYF.

The DNA of the CDR3 is TGTGCCAGCAGTTTATTGGGCCAGATCACAGATACGCAGTATTTT. This translates into CASSLLGQITDTQYF. The gene calls are TRBV28 and TRBJ2-3; the D is unclear. Trimming left V 1 base short and J 2 bases short, with 10 bases between. This CDR3 contains 15 residues. Germline CDR1 MDHEN, CDR2 SYDVKM. Full variable domain (outside the CDR3, taken from reference TRBV28 and TRBJ2-3): DVKVTQSSRYLVKRTGEKVFLECVQDMDHENMFWYRQDPGLGLRLIYFSYDVKMKEKGDIPEGYSVSREKKERFSLILESASTNQTSMYLCASSLLGQITDTQYFGPGTRLTVL.

The V gene is TRBV10-1, the J gene TRBJ2-7; TRBD1 matches at 9 bases. Losses at the gene ends were 3 bases for V and 2 bases for J; bases not matched to a gene: 14. Germline CDR1 reads WNHNN; CDR2 reads SYGVQD (reference sequence). The CDR3 is 18 amino acids. The CDR3, as DNA: TGCGCCAGCAGTGATCATACCGCCGGGACAGGGAGTCCCTACGAGCAGTACTTC. Protein: CASSDHTAGTGSPYEQYF.